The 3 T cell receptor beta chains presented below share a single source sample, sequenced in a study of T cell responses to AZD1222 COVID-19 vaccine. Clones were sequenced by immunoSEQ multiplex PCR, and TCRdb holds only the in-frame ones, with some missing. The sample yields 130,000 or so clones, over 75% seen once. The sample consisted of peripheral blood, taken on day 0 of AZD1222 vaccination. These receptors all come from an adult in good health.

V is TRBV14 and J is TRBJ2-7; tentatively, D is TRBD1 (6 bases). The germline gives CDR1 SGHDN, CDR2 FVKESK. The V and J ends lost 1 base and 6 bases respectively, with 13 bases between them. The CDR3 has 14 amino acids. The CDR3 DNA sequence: TGTGCCAGCAGCCAAGTACAGGGCTCGGGCGAGCAGTACTTC. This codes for CASSQVQGSGEQYF.

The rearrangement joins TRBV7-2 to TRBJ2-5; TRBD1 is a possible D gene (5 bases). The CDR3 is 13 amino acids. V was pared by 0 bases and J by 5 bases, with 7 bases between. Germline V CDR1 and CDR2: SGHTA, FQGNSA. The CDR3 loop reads CASSLAAGETQYF. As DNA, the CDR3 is TGTGCCAGCAGCTTAGCTGCAGGGGAGACCCAGTACTTC.

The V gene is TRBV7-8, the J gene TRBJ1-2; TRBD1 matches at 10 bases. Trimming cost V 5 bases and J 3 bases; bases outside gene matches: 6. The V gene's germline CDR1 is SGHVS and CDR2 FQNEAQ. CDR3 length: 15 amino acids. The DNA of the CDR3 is TGTGCCAGCAGCCCGCTAGGACAGGGGGACTATGGCTACACCTTC. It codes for CASSPLGQGDYGYTF.